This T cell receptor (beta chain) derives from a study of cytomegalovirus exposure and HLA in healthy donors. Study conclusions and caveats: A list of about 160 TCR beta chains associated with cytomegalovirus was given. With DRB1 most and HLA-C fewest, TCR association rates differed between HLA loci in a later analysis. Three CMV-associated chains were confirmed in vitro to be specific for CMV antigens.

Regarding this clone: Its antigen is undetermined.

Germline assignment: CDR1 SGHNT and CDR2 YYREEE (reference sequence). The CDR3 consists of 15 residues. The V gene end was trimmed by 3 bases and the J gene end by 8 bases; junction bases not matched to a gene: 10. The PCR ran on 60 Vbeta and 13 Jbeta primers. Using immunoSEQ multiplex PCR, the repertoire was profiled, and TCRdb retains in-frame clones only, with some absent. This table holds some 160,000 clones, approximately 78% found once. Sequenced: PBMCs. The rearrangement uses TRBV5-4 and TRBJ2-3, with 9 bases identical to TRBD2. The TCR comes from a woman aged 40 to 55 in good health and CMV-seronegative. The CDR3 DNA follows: TGTGCCAGCAGCTCACTGCGGGGGGGCCTCGGTACGCAGTATTTT. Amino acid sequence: CASSSLRGGLGTQYF.